These 10 T cell receptor beta chains were sequenced from one sample in a study of beta chain features in type 1 diabetes. Findings and caveats of the study: Type 1 diabetes patients showed a moderate but significant shortening of TCRB CDR3s in all four CD4+ subsets.

Since all of the isolated RNA was reverse transcribed, expressed TCRB transcripts were what got sequenced. Sequenced by immunoSEQ multiplex PCR; TCRdb stores in-frame clones only, minus some. Of more than 95,000 clones in the sample, roughly 17% were seen once. No antigen has been assigned to these receptors. Specimen: central memory CD4+ T cells from blood. Receptor source: a man aged 18 to 29 with type 1 diabetes.

This clone was seen more than once but under ten times. J is TRBJ2-5 and V is TRBV4-3; 8 bases match TRBD1. This CDR3 has 13 amino acids. V lost 0 bases, J lost 8 bases, and 2 bases stayed unmatched. From germline, CDR1 is LGHNA and CDR2 YSLEER. The DNA for the CDR3 is TGCGCCAGCAGCCAAGACAGGGGGCAAACCCAGTACTTC. This gives the protein CASSQDRGQTQYF.

In nucleotides, the CDR3 is TGCGCCAGCAGCTTGGGACAGGGGACTAGCACAGATACGCAGTATTTT. It yields the protein CASSLGQGTSTDTQYF. The rearrangement links TRBV5-1 to TRBJ2-3; 8 bases fit TRBD1. This CDR3 is built from 16 residues. V trimming: 0 bases; J trimming: 0 bases; junction bases outside the gene matches: 3. The germline gives CDR1 SGHRS, CDR2 YFSETQ.

The sample holds a few counts of this clone. This chain links TRBV2 with TRBJ2-1; 8 bases are a match to TRBD1. The CDR3 consists of 15 residues. The J segment lost 3 bases and the V segment lost 5 bases, leaving 6 bases of the junction unmatched. The germline gives CDR1 SNHLY, CDR2 FYNNEI. This CDR3 reads CASSLDRVGYNEQFF. CDR3 DNA: TGTGCCAGCAGTTTGGACAGGGTTGGCTACAATGAGCAGTTCTTC.

This clone came up a few times. J is TRBJ2-7 and V is TRBV30; 11 bases line up with TRBD1. Germline trimming cut 7 bases from V and 4 bases from J; bases unmatched to any gene: 3. The germline gives CDR1 GTSNPN, CDR2 SVGIG (reference sequence). The CDR3 has 12 amino acids. CDR3 DNA: TGTGCCTCGGGACAGGGGGGGTACGAGCAGTACTTC. Its translation: CASGQGGYEQYF.

In its sample, this clone was seen a few times. This sample also contains other DNA sequences that code for the same CDR3. The rearrangement uses TRBV30 and TRBJ1-2, with 9 nucleotides matching TRBD1. V trimming: 0 bases; J trimming: 8 bases; junction bases outside the gene matches: 16. Germline loops: CDR1 GTSNPN, CDR2 SVGIG (reference sequence). The CDR3 is 17 amino acids. CDR3 sequence reads: CAWSVRGQGRPLAGYTF. CDR3 coding DNA: TGTGCCTGGAGTGTCCGGGGACAGGGCCGCCCCTTAGCGGGCTACACCTTC.

In its sample, this clone was seen many times. The rearrangement links TRBV21-1 to TRBJ2-3; the DNA was not compared with TRBD2, the D call given in the table. TRBV21-1 is designated a pseudogene. CDR3 size: 13 residues. In DNA form, the CDR3 reads TGTGCCATCGTCTTTCGGAGGGGAGATACGCAGTATTTT. This sequence encodes CAIVFRRGDTQYF.

This clone was counted a few times. The chain carries TRBV6-5 and TRBJ1-5; a possible D gene is TRBD1 (5 bases). The V end was cut by 5 bases, the J end by 7 bases, with 15 bases between. This CDR3 contains 14 residues. Germline V gives CDR1 MNHEY, CDR2 SVGAGI. CDR3 sequence reads: CASSRTLEGQPQHF. CDR3 sequence (DNA): TGTGCCAGCAGTCGGACATTGGAGGGCCAGCCCCAGCATTTT.

The CDR3 sequence is CASIRSPGTQYF. DNA for the CDR3: TGTGCCAGCATACGCTCCCCGGGTACGCAGTATTTT. The V gene is TRBV28, the J gene TRBJ2-3; unclear D gene. The CDR3 has 12 residues. Germline values: CDR1 MDHEN, CDR2 SYDVKM. Trimming pared 7 bases from V and 8 bases from J, leaving 13 bases between.

The sample holds a few counts of this clone. The V and J genes are TRBV30 and TRBJ2-3, with 11 bases identical to TRBD2. The CDR3 totals 14 residues. Trimming at V came to 2 bases and at J to 11 bases, leaving 9 bases not matched to a gene. CDR1 is GTSNPN and CDR2 is SVGIG in the germline V gene (reference sequence). The DNA of the CDR3 is TGTGCCTGGAGTAGGACTAGCGGGCTGGGGGAGCAGTATTTT. It encodes CAWSRTSGLGEQYF.

This chain uses TRBV18 with TRBJ1-1; no reliable D call. V was trimmed by 5 bases and J by 3 bases, leaving 13 bases between them. Germline assignment: CDR1 KGHSH and CDR2 LQKENI. There are 14 residues in the CDR3. The CDR3 is CASSGEGGYTEAFF. In DNA, the CDR3 is TGTGCCAGCTCAGGGGAAGGAGGGTACACTGAAGCTTTCTTT.